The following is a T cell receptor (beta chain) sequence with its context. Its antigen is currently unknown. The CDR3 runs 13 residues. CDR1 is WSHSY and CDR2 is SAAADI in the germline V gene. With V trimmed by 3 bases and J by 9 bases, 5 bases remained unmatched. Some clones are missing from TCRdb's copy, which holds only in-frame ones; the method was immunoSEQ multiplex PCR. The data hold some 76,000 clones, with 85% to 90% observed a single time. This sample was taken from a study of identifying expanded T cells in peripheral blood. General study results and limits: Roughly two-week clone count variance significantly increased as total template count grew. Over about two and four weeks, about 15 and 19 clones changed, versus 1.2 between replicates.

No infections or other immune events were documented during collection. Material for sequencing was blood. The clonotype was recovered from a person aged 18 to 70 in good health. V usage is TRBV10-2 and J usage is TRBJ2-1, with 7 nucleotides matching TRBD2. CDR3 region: CASSDPPGGEQFF. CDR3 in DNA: TGCGCCAGCAGTGATCCCCCGGGGGGTGAGCAGTTCTTC.